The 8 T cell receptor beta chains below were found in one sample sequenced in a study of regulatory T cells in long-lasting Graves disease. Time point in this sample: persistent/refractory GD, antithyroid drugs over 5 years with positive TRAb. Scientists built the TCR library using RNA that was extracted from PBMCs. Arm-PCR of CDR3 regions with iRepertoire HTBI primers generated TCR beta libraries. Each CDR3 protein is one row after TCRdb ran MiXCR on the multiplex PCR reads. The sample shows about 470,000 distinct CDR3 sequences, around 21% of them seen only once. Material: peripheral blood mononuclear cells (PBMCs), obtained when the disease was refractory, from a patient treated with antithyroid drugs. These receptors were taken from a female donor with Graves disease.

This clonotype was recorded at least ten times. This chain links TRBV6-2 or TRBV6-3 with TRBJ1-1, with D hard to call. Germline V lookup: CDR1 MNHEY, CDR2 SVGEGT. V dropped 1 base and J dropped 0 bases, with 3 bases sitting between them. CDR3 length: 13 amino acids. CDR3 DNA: TGTGCCAGCAGTTACTGGATGAACACTGAAGCTTTCTTT. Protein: CASSYWMNTEAFF.

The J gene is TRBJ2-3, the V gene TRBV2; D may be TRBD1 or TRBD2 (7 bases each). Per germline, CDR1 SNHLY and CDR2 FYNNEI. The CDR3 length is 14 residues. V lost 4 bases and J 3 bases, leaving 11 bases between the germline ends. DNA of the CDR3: TGTGCCAGCAGTGCAGGGGGGGGAACAGATACGCAGTATTTT. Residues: CASSAGGGTDTQYF.

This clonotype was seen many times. CDR3 bases: TGTGCCAGCAGTTCCCCGGGACAGGACGACGAGCAGTACTTC. This codes for CASSSPGQDDEQYF. The V and J genes are TRBV28 and TRBJ2-7; 8 bases match TRBD1. The CDR3 loop spans 14 amino acids. V lost 4 bases to trimming and J lost 5 bases; unmatched junction nucleotides: 7. Germline CDR1 reads MDHEN; CDR2 reads SYDVKM.

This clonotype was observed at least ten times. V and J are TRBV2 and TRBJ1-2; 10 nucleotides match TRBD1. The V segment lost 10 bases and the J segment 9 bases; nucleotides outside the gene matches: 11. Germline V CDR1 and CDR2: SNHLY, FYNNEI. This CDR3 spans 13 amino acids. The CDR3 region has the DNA TGTGCCACCTGGGGACAGGGGCTGGACAGCTACACCTTC. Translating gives CATWGQGLDSYTF.

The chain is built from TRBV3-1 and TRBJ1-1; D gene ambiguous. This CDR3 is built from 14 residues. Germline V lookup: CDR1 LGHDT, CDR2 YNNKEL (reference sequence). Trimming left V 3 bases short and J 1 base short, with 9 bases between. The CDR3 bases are TGTGCCAGCAGCCATTCTAACCGGAACACTGAAGCTTTCTTT. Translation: CASSHSNRNTEAFF.

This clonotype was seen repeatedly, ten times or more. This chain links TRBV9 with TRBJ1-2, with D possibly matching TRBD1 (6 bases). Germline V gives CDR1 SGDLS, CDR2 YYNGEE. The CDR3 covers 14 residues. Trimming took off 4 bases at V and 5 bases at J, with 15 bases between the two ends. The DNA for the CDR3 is TGTGCCAGCAGCCCCGACAGGAAAGTATATGGCTACACCTTC. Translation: CASSPDRKVYGYTF. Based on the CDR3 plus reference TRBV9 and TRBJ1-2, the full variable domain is DSGVTQTPKHLITATGQRVTLRCSPRSGDLSVYWYQQSLDQGLQFLIQYYNGEERAKGNILERFSAQQFPDLHSELNLSSLELGDSALYFCASSPDRKVYGYTFGSGTRLTVV.

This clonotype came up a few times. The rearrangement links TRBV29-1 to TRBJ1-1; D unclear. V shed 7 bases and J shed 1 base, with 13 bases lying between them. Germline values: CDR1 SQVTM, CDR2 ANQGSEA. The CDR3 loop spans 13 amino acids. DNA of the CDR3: TGCAGCGCACGGACTTGGGAGAACACTGAAGCTTTCTTT. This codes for CSARTWENTEAFF.

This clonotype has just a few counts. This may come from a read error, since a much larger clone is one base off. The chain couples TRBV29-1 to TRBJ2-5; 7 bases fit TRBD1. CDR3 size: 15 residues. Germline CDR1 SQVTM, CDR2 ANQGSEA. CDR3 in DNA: TGCAGCGTTAGGGGGCAGACGGGGTGGCAAGAGGCCCAGTACTTC. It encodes CSVRGQTGWQEAQYF.